This T cell receptor beta chain was profiled in a study of blood T cell repertoires in COVID-19. Study summary: T cells, B-cell-depleted T cells, or PBMCs supplied cDNA or gDNA.

Germline V gene sequence: CDR1 SGHTS, CDR2 YDEGEE. CDR3 length equals 15 residues. Trimming shortened V by 4 bases and J by 0 bases, and 13 bases separated the two germline ends. The data were produced by immunoSEQ multiplex PCR, yet TCRdb's version contains in-frame clones alone and is incomplete. The sample holds hundreds of thousands of clones, around nine tenths seen once. This clone is a singleton in its sample. The sample consisted of PBMCs or T cells enriched from blood (not recorded which). This TCR derives from a man aged 40-55 years who had recovered from COVID-19. V gene TRBV5-8 combines with J gene TRBJ1-1; D might be TRBD1 (6 bases). Here the CDR3 DNA reads TGTGCCAGCAGCACAAACAGGGACCTGAACACTGAAGCTTTCTTT. Its translation is CASSTNRDLNTEAFF.